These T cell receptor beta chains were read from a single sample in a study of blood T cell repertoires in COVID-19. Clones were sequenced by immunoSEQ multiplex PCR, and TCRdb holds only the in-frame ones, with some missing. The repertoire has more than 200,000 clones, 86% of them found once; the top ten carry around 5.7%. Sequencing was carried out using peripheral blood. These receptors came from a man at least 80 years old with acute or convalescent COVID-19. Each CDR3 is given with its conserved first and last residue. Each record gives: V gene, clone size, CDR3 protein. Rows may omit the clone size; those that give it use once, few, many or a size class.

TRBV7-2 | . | CASSLDRGGEKLFF
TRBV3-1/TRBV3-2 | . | CASSLGVPGNTIYF
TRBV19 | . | CASSTGQGVADTQYF
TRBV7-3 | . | CASSLQGIGELFF
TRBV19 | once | CASSMPGNTEAFF
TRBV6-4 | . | CASSLAEGTGELFF
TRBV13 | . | CASRFGTSGRLEQFF
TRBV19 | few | CASSIVTGTGGLATNEKLFF
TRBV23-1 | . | CASRENYRGEDTDTQYF
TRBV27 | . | CASSPYRSSSYNEQFF
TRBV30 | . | CAWSVTSGTSTDTQYF
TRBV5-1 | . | CASSLVGGSQETQYF
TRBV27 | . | CASSSRDSSSYEQYF
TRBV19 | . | CASSIGTGVPGANVLTF
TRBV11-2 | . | CASRYSGRAGGYTF
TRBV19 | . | CASTGTIASVVAQHF
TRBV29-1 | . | CSVQGDSTLGELFF
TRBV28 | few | CASSPTSNTEAFF
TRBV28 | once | CASSSAVEVNRGEKLFF
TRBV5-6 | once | CASGRGGNTGELFF
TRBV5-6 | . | CASSSSGRRGTDTQYF
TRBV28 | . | CASSPGSGNSYNEQFF
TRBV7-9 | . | CASSLARDGENEQFF
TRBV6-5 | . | CASSYGTAKDYGYTF